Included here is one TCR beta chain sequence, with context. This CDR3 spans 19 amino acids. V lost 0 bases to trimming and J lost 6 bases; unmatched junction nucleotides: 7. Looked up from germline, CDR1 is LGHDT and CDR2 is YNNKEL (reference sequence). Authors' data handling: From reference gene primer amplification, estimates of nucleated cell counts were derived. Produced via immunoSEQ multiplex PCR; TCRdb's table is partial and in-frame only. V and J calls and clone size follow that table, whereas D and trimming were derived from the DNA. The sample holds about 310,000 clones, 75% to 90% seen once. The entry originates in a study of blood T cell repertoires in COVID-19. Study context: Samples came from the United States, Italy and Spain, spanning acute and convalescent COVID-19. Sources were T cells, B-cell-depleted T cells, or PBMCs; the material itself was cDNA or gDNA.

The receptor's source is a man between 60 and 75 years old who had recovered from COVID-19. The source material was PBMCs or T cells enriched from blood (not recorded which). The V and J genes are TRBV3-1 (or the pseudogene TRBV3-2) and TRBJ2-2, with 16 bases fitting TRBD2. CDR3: CASSQDPPGLAGGAGELFF. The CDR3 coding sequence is TGTGCCAGCAGCCAAGATCCGCCGGGACTAGCGGGAGGGGCCGGGGAGCTGTTTTTT.